This record looks at one TCR beta chain sequence and its context. Its antigen is unidentified. The CDR3 is 22 residues long. Germline V gives CDR1 MNHEY, CDR2 SMNVEV (reference sequence). V lost 7 bases and J lost 1, with 35 bases in between. The sample comes from a study of Tregs in tolerant kidney transplant recipients. Whole-study results and caveats: This study did not directly address biological reproducibility. The small number of patients limits these findings pending further validation.

The table came from immunoSEQ multiplex PCR; TCRdb's copy has only in-frame clones and leaves some out. The sample lists about 240,000 clones, around 81% occurring once. Sequenced material: CD4+ T cells from blood. The gene calls are TRBV27 and TRBJ2-1; TRBD2 might be the D (6 bases). The source is a human donor in good health. CDR3 nucleotide sequence: TGTGCCAGCACCCGACAGTCCTTGGGAGGAGTATCGCGTATCGCTTCCTACAATGAGCAGTTCTTC. This sequence encodes CASTRQSLGGVSRIASYNEQFF.